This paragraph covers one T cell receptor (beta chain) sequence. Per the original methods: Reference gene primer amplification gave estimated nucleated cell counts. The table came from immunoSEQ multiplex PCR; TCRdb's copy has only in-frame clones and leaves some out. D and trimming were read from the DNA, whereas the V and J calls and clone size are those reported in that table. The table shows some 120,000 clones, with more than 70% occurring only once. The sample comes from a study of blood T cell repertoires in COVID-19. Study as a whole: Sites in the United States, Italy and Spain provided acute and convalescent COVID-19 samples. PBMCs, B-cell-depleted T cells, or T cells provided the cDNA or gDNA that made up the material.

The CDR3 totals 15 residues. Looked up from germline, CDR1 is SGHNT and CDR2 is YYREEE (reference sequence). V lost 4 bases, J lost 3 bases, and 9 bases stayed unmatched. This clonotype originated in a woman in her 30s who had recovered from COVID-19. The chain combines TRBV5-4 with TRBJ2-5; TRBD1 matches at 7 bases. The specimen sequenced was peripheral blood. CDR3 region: CASSAKGQIKETQYF. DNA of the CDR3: TGTGCCAGCAGCGCGAAGGGACAGATTAAAGAGACCCAGTACTTC.